This T cell receptor beta chain was observed in a study of blood T cells in healthy people across ages (dated by TCRdb to 2015 to 2017). Broadly, across the study: Template switching captured roughly one uniquely barcoded TCR beta cDNA molecule per two T cells in model experiments. The study measured age-related changes in TCR beta repertoire diversity using deep sequencing normalized with unique cDNA molecular identifiers. Donors were grouped into four age groups: young (average approximately 16 years), middle-aged (about 40), aged (about 59) and long-lived (just over 80). To avoid experimental bias, donors of different ages were spread randomly across the sequencing lanes. For two donors (one aged 18 to 30 and one aged 80 or older), the study analyzed two additional independent replicas of 1 million unique cDNA reads from the same blood draw. What the study reported, not specific to this receptor: Donor CMV infection status was unknown, potentially confounding age-related changes in expanded clonotypes. Estimates of total diversity based on one million sequenced T cells were considered lower bounds and underestimates. As age increased, observed TCR beta diversity per million T cells dropped in a roughly linear way, and a significant reduction was already evident by age 40. Compared with the aged group, more naive CD4+ T cells, fewer expanded clones and increased TCR diversity were shown by the long-lived group, suggesting age selection. Since profiling was done on bulk unsorted PBMCs, naive and antigen-experienced compartments could not be conclusively compared. Observed TCR beta diversity correlated strongly with the percentage of naive T cells measured by flow cytometry.

Including cysteine and phenylalanine, the CDR3 has 11 amino acids. CDR3 DNA is the only sequence kept; it has 33 bases, read in frame from the first base. The germline V gene sets CDR1 to SQVTM and CDR2 to ANQGSEA. A distance of 4 bases separates the germline ends of V and J, which lose 4 bases and 3 bases respectively. The donors were a few dozen Caucasian individuals from Russia, aged 6 to 90 years, who were systemically healthy. Each donor gave roughly 9.5 milliliters of peripheral blood, collected into EDTA-treated Vacutainer tubes. PBMCs were isolated by Ficoll-Paque density-gradient centrifugation, with at least 7 million obtained per sample. Trizol reagent was used to extract total RNA from PBMCs, with at least 6 micrograms per sample. The percentages of naive CD45RAhigh/CD27high T cells were determined by flow cytometry on a PBMC aliquot from every donor. The library was generated by 5' RACE. The data were produced on an Illumina HiSeq 2500. The second PCR ran for roughly 7 to 12 cycles and used a J-beta primer mix along with a sample-barcoded 5' primer. A template-switch 5' adaptor carrying 12 random nucleotides introduced a unique molecular identifier onto each TCR beta cDNA molecule. Each sample yielded at least 2.5 million CDR3-containing paired-end reads. First-strand cDNA was synthesized from all RNA with the Mint cDNA synthesis kit, primed by a TRBC-specific oligonucleotide. Following uracil-DNA glycosylase treatment, all cDNA underwent a first 18-cycle PCR with the universal primers M1SS and BC2_uni_R. The study's own analysis went as follows. For normalization, 1 million high-quality reads, each with a distinct molecular identifier, were randomly selected from each sample. Reads with shared molecular identifiers were discarded instead of being binned into consensus sequences. MiTCR, with a Q25 quality threshold and the strictest error-elimination algorithm, was used for CDR3 identification, clonotype clustering and error correction. A nonparametric unseen species model with Euler transformation was used to estimate lower-bound total TCR beta diversity. Clones were called with MiXCR by TCRdb after fastp trimmed the public reads at Q25, and only in-frame beta chains were retained. CDR3 protein duplicates are merged, each entry listing the most common genes and DNA. The V and J calls come from TCRdb's annotation, not from the publication. This sample holds about 780,000 distinct CDR3 sequences; around half were observed only once. The ten largest clones capture about a sixth of the sample.

This clonotype was counted only a few times. This receptor's antigen is unknown. Nothing much larger sits one base from this clone, and base qualities are not available. Sequences were obtained from blood. This chain joins TRBV29-1 to TRBJ2-1; the D gene assignment is ambiguous. This TCR came from a man aged 80 or over in good health. The CDR3 is CSVGRYNEQFF. The nucleotide sequence is TGCAGCGTTGGTCGCTACAATGAGCAGTTCTTC.